Given below is one TCR beta chain in context. This CDR3 spans 15 amino acids. In germline, CDR1 is SGHTA, CDR2 FQGNSA. V dropped 7 bases and J dropped 5; count of bases not matched to a gene: 10. Categorization into cohorts depended on clinical history that participants reported. These data come from a study of blood T cell repertoires in COVID-19. Study-wide background: The samples span acute and convalescent COVID-19 from the United States, Italy and Spain. The analysed material was cDNA or gDNA that came from T cells, B-cell-depleted T cells, or PBMCs.

The assay was immunoSEQ multiplex PCR, and TCRdb's table has in-frame clones only and misses some. The table records fewer than 250,000 clones, about nine tenths of them present only once. The V and J genes are TRBV7-2 and TRBJ1-5; 8 bases map to TRBD1. Material for sequencing was PBMCs or T cells enriched from blood (not recorded which). The source is a woman in her 30s with acute COVID-19. The CDR3 nucleotides read TGTGCCAGCAACCTAGGCAGGGGGCATGATCAGCCCCAGCATTTT. Translation gives CASNLGRGHDQPQHF.